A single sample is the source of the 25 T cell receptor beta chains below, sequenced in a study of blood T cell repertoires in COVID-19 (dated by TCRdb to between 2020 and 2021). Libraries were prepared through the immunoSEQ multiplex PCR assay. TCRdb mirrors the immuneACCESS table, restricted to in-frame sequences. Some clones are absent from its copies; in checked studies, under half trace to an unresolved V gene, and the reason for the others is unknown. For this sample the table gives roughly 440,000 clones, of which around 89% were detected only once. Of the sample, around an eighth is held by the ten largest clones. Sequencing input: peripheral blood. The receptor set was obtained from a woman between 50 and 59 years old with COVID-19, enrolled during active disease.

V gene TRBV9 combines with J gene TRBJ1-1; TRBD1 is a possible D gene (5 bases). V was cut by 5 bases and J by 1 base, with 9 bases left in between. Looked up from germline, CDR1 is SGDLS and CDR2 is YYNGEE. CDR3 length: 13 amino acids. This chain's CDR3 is CASSRQGNTEAFF. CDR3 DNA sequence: TGTGCCAGCAGTCGCCAGGGGAACACTGAAGCTTTCTTT.

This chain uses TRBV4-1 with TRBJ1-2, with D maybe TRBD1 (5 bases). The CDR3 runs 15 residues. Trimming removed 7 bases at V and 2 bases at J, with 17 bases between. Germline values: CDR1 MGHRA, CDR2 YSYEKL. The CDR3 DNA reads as TGCGCCAGCACCCCTCTTCCGGGGGTAAACTATGGCTACACCTTC. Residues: CASTPLPGVNYGYTF.

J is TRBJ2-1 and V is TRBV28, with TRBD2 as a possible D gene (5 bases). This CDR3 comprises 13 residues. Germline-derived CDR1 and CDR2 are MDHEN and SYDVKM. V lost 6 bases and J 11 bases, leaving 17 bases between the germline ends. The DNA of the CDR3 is TGTGCCAGCAGCCCAGCGGCCCGAACGAAGCAGTTCTTC. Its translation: CASSPAARTKQFF. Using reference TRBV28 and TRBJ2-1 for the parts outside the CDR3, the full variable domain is DVKVTQSSRYLVKRTGEKVFLECVQDMDHENMFWYRQDPGLGLRLIYFSYDVKMKEKGDIPEGYSVSREKKERFSLILESASTNQTSMYLCASSPAARTKQFFGPGTRLTVL.

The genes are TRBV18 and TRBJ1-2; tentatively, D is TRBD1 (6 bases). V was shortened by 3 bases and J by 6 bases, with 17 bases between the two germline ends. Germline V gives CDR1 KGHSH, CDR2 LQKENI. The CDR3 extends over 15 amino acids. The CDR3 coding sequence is TGTGCCAGCTCACCTCGGGAACAGGGTATAGATGGCTACACCTTC. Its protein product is CASSPREQGIDGYTF.

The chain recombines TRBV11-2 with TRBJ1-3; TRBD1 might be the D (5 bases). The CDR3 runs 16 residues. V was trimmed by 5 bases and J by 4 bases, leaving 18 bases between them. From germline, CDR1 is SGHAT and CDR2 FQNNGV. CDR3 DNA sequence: TGTGCCAGCAGCCCCTTGGGAGCGGGGACGGGAAACACCATATATTTT. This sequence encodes CASSPLGAGTGNTIYF.

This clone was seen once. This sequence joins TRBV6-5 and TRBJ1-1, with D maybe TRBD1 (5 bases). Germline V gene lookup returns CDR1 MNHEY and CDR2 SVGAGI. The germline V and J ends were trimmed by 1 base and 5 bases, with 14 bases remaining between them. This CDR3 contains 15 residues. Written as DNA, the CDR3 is TGTGCCAGCAGTTACTTGCCGGAGGGGTGGACTGAAGCTTTCTTT. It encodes CASSYLPEGWTEAFF.

As DNA, the CDR3 is TGTGCCAGCAGCCCAGGGGGAGTACGGAGGTCTGGAAACACCATATATTTT. As protein: CASSPGGVRRSGNTIYF. The chain combines TRBV11-2 with TRBJ1-3, with TRBD1 identical over 7 bases. The V gene end was trimmed by 5 bases and the J gene end by 1 base; junction bases not matched to a gene: 11. CDR3 length: 17 residues. CDR1 is SGHAT and CDR2 is FQNNGV in the germline V gene.

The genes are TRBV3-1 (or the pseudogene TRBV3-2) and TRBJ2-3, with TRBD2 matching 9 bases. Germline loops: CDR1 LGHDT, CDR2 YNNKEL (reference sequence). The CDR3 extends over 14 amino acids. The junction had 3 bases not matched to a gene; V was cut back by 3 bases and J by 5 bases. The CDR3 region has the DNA TGTGCCAGCAGCCAGCGGGGGGGCTTAGATACGCAGTATTTT. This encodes CASSQRGGLDTQYF.

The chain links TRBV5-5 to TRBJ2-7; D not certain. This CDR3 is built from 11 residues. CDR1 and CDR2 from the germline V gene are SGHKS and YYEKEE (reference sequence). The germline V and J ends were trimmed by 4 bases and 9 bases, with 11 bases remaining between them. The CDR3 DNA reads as TGTGCCAGCAGCATCGGAGCTGGGCAGTACTTC. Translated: CASSIGAGQYF.

The CDR3 DNA follows: TGCAGCGTTAGCGGGGGGGCTGTGAATGAGCAGTTCTTC. Amino acid sequence: CSVSGGAVNEQFF. This chain uses TRBV29-1 with TRBJ2-1; 10 bases are shared with TRBD2. J lost 7 bases, V lost 5 bases, and 5 bases had no gene match. Germline V gene lookup returns CDR1 SQVTM and CDR2 ANQGSEA. CDR3 length: 13 residues.

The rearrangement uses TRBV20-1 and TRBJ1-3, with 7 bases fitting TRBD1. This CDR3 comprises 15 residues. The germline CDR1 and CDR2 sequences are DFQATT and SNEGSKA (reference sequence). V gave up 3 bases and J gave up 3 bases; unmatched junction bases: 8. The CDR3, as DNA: TGCAGTGCTAGTAAAGGGCAGGGGGTTGGAAACACCATATATTTT. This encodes CSASKGQGVGNTIYF.

CDR3 amino acids: CASSALTGEETQYF. The CDR3 DNA reads as TGTGCCAGCAGCGCCCTTACAGGGGAAGAGACCCAGTACTTC. The chain has TRBV9 and TRBJ2-5; 7 bases match TRBD1. This CDR3 region has 14 residues. Germline CDR1 and CDR2: SGDLS and YYNGEE. The V segment lost 3 bases and the J segment 3 bases; nucleotides outside the gene matches: 5.

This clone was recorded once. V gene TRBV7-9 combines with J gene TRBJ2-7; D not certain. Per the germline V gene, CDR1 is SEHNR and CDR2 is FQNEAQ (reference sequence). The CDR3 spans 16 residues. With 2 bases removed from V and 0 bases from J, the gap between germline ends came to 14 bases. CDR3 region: CASSLWYASSSYEQYF. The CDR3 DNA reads TGTGCCAGCAGCTTATGGTACGCGTCCTCCTCCTACGAGCAGTACTTC. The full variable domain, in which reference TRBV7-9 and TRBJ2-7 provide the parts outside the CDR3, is DTGVSQNPRHKITKRGQNVTFRCDPISEHNRLYWYRQTLGQGPEFLTYFQNEAQLEKSRLLSDRFSAERPKGSFSTLEIQRTEQGDSAMYLCASSLWYASSSYEQYFGPGTRLTVT.

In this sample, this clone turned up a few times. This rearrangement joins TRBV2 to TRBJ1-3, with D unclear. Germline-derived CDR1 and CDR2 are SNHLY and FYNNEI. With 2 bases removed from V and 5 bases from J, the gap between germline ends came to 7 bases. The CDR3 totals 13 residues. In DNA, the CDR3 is TGTGCCAGCAGTGAAAAGGAGCGAAACACCATATATTTT. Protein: CASSEKERNTIYF.

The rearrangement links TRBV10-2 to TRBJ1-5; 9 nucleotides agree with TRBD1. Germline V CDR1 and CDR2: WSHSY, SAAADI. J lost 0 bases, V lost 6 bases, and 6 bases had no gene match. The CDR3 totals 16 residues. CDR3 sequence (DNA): TGCGCCAGCAGCCATTTGGACAGGGGTAGCAATCAGCCCCAGCATTTT. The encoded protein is CASSHLDRGSNQPQHF.

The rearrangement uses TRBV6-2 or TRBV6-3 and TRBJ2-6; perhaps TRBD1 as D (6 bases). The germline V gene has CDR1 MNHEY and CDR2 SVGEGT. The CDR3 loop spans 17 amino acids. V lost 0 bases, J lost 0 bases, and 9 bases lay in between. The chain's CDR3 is CASSYSDSFSGANVLTF. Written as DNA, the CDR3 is TGTGCCAGCAGTTACTCGGACAGCTTCTCTGGGGCCAACGTCCTGACTTTC.

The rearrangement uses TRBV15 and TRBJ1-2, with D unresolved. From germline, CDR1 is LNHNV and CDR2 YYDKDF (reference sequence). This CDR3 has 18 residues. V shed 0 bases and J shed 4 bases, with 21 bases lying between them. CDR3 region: CATSRDRGVTPGIYGYTF. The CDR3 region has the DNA TGTGCCACCAGCAGAGATCGAGGAGTGACCCCGGGTATCTATGGCTACACCTTC.

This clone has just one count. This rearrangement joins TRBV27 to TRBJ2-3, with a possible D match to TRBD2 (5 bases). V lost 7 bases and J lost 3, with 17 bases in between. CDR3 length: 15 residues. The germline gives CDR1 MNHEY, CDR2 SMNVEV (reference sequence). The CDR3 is CASKAGGRKTDTQYF. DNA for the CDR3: TGTGCCAGCAAGGCGGGCGGCAGGAAGACAGATACGCAGTATTTT.

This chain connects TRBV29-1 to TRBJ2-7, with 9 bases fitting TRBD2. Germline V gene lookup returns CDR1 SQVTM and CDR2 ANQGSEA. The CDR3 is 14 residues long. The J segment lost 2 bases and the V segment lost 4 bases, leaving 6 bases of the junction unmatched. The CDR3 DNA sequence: TGCAGCGTTGGTGCTAGCGGGGCGGCCTACGAGCAGTACTTC. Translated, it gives CSVGASGAAYEQYF.

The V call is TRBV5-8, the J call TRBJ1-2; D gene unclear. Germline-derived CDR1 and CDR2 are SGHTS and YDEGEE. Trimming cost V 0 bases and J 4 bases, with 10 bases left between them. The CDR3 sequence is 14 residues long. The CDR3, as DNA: TGTGCCAGCAGCTTGGGAGAAGGCGGCTATGGCTACACCTTC. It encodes CASSLGEGGYGYTF.

CDR3 sequence: CASSYGGTNYGYTF. The DNA for the CDR3 is TGTGCCAGCAGTTATGGCGGTACAAACTATGGCTACACCTTC. V gene TRBV6-5 combines with J gene TRBJ1-2; D unresolved. Germline values: CDR1 MNHEY, CDR2 SVGAGI. The CDR3 has 14 residues. Trimming cost V 3 bases and J 2 bases, with 10 bases left between them.

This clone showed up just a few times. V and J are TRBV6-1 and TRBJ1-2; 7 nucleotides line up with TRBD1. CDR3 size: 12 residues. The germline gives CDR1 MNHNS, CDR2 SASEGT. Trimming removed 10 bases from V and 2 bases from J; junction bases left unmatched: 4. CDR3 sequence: CATSDRNYGYTF. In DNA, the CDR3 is TGTGCCACCTCGGACAGGAACTATGGCTACACCTTC.

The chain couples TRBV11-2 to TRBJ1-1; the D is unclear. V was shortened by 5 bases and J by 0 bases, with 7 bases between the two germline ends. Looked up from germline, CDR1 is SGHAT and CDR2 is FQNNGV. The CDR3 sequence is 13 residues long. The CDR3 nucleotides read TGTGCCAGCAGCCTAATCCTGAACACTGAAGCTTTCTTT. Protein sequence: CASSLILNTEAFF.

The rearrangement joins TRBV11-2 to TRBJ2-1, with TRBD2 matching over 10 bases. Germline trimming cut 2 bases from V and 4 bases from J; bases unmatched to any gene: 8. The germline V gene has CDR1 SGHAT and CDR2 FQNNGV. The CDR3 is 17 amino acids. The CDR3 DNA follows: TGTGCCAGCAGCTTAAAATATGGACTAGCGGTATACAATGAGCAGTTCTTC. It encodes CASSLKYGLAVYNEQFF.

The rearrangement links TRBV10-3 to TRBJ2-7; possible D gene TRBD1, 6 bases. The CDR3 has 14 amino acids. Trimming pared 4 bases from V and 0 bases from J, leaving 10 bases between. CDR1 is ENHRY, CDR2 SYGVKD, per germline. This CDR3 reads CAISAQGNSYEQYF. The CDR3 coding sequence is TGTGCCATCAGTGCCCAGGGGAACTCCTACGAGCAGTACTTC.